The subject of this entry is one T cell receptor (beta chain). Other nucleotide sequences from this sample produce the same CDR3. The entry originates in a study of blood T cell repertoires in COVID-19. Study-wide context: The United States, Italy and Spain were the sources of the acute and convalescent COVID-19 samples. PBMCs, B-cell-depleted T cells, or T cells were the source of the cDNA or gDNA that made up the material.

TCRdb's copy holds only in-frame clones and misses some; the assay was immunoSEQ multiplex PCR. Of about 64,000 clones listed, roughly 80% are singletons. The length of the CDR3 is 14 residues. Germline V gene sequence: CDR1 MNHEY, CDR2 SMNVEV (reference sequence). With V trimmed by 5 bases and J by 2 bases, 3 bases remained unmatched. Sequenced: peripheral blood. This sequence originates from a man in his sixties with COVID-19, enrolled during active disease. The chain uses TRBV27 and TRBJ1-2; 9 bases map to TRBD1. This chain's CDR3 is CASSADRGNYGYTF. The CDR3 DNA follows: TGTGCCAGCAGTGCGGACAGGGGCAACTATGGCTACACCTTC.